This T cell receptor (beta chain) originates from a study of CD8+CD57+ T cells in acquired aplastic anemia. Study-wide results and limits: Patients and controls shared nearly 30 CD8+ CDR3 sequences, which appeared highly expressed in patients and within their immunodominant clones.

Germline CDR1 is MNHEY and CDR2 is SMNVEV (reference sequence). Between the trimmed V and J ends, which lost 5 bases and 13 bases, there was a span of 15 bases. The CDR3 sequence is 11 residues long. With respect to this clonotype: Its antigen remains unidentified.

It was genomic DNA that served as the template for profiling TCR beta VDJ and CDR3. TCRdb analysed the reads with MiXCR anew, one entry per CDR3 protein. The sample lists 190,000 or so distinct CDR3 sequences, over 60% seen once, with roughly 29% in the top ten. The V call is TRBV27, the J call TRBJ2-7; weak D call: TRBD2 (6 bases). This receptor was identified in a human donor in good health. Material: sorted CD4+, CD8+, or CD8+CD57+ T cells (not recorded which) from PBMCs. The chain's CDR3 is CASSTRDSFYF. The CDR3 region has the DNA TGTGCCAGCAGTACCCGGGACTCCTTTTACTTC.